This TCR beta chain was captured in a study of blood T cell repertoires in COVID-19. Study in general: T cells, B-cell-depleted T cells, or PBMCs supplied cDNA or gDNA.

Sequencing was performed with immunoSEQ multiplex PCR; in TCRdb, only in-frame clones are kept and a portion is missing. Here the sample spans about 73,000 clones, about 80% being singletons. The V segment lost 5 bases and the J segment 0 bases; nucleotides outside the gene matches: 0. Germline V CDR1 and CDR2: KGHDR, SFDVKD. The CDR3 totals 14 residues. The chain uses TRBV24-1 and TRBJ2-7, with 10 bases aligning to TRBD1. The TCR sequence derives from a human donor in a cohort sampled during active COVID-19. The sample consisted of peripheral blood. CDR3 region: CATSGDRGSYEQYF. The CDR3 nucleotides read TGTGCCACCAGTGGGGACAGGGGCTCCTACGAGCAGTACTTC.